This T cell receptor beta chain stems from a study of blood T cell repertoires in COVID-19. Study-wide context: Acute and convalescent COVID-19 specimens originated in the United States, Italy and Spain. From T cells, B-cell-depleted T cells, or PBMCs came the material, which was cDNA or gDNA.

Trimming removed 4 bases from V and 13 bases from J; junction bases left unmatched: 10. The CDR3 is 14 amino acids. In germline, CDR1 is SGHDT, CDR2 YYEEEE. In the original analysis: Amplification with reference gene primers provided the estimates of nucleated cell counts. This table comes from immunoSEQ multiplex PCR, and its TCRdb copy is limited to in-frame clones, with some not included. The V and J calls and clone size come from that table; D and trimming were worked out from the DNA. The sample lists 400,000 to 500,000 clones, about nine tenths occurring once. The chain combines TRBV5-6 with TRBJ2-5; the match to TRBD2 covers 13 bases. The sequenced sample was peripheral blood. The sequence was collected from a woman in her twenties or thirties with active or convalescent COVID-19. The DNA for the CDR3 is TGTGCCAGCAGCCTCGGGACTAGCGGGGTGACACTGTACTTC. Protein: CASSLGTSGVTLYF.